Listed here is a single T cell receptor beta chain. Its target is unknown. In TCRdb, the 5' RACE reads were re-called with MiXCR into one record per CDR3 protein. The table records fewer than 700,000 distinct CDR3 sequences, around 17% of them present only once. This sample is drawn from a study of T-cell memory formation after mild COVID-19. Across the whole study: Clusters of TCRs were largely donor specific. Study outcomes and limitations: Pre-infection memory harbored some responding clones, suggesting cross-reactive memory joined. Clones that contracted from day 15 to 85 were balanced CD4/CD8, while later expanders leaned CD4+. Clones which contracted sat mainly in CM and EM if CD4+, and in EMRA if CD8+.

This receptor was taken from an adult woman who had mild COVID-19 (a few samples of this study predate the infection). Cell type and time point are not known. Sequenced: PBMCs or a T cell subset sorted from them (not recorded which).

The chain's CDR3 is CSARDQAGGRTDTQYF. As DNA, the CDR3 is TGCAGTGCTAGAGATCAGGCGGGGGGAAGGACAGATACGCAGTATTTT. The gene calls are TRBV20-1 and TRBJ2-3, with 8 bases aligning to TRBD2. This CDR3 has 16 amino acids. V shed 0 bases and J 3 bases; nucleotides not matched to a gene: 8. Germline V CDR1 and CDR2: DFQATT, SNEGSKA (reference sequence).